Each of the 15 T cell receptor beta chains below was sequenced from the same sample in a study of cytomegalovirus exposure and HLA in healthy donors. PCR primers comprised 60 Vbeta and 13 Jbeta primers. TCRdb's table, derived via immunoSEQ multiplex PCR, lists solely in-frame clones and lacks some. Here the sample spans roughly 180,000 clones, approximately 80% being singletons. The sequenced sample was PBMCs. The receptors shown here come from a woman between 45 and 60 years old in good health and CMV-seropositive.

The J gene is TRBJ2-1, the V gene TRBV7-6; 7 bases match TRBD2. V lost 0 bases, J lost 4 bases, and 6 bases stayed unmatched. CDR1 and CDR2 from the germline V gene are SGHVS and FNYEAQ. This CDR3 contains 16 residues. The CDR3: CASSLAGREPYNEQFF. CDR3 bases: TGTGCCAGCAGCTTAGCGGGGCGGGAGCCATACAATGAGCAGTTCTTC.

V usage is TRBV5-1 and J usage is TRBJ2-6; 8 bases line up with TRBD1. The germline gives CDR1 SGHRS, CDR2 YFSETQ. The CDR3 is 15 residues long. V dropped 4 bases and J dropped 2; count of bases not matched to a gene: 2. In DNA form, the CDR3 reads TGCGCCAGCAGCCTGGACAGGGCTGGGGCCAACGTCCTGACTTTC. The encoded protein is CASSLDRAGANVLTF.

The chain has TRBV25-1 and TRBJ1-2; 7 bases are a match to TRBD1. The CDR3 contains 17 residues. The germline CDR1 and CDR2 sequences are MGHDK and SYGVNS. V shed 5 bases, J shed 4 bases, and the junction held 16 bases outside the gene matches. CDR3 region: CASSSGPRSRTGYGYTF. The CDR3 DNA sequence: TGTGCCAGCAGTTCCGGCCCACGCTCACGGACAGGCTATGGCTACACCTTC.

This sequence joins TRBV27 and TRBJ2-2; 11 positions agree with TRBD2. The germline gives CDR1 MNHEY, CDR2 SMNVEV (reference sequence). V lost 5 bases, J lost 9 bases, and 5 bases stayed unmatched. The CDR3 has 14 residues. This CDR3 is CASSPLAGGRELFF. CDR3 coding DNA: TGTGCCAGCAGTCCCCTAGCGGGGGGCCGGGAGCTGTTTTTT.

This clone appeared a single time. V and J are TRBV7-9 and TRBJ2-1; a weak D match, TRBD2 (7 bases). Looked up from germline, CDR1 is SEHNR and CDR2 is FQNEAQ (reference sequence). The CDR3 contains 19 residues. The V end lost 2 bases, the J end lost 4 bases, and 24 bases lay between the germline ends. As DNA, the CDR3 is TGTGCCAGCAGCTTACGTTCGGGGGGCCAGGGTTCGTCTTACAATGAGCAGTTCTTC. The encoded protein is CASSLRSGGQGSSYNEQFF.

The chain employs TRBV6-6 and TRBJ2-3; 9 bases line up with TRBD2. Trimming at V came to 4 bases and at J to 6 bases, leaving 11 bases not matched to a gene. Germline CDR1 reads MNHNY; CDR2 reads SVGAGI (reference sequence). The length of the CDR3 is 16 residues. CDR3 sequence reads: CASSFVGTSRKDTQYF. For the CDR3, the DNA is TGTGCCAGCAGTTTCGTAGGGACTAGCAGGAAGGATACGCAGTATTTT.

This chain links TRBV11-1 with TRBJ2-3; TRBD2 matches 7 bases. The ends lost 4 bases at V and 2 bases at J; junction bases unmatched: 9. This CDR3 contains 16 residues. CDR1 and CDR2 (germline): SGHAT, FQDESV (reference sequence). The CDR3 DNA reads TGTGCCAGCAGCTCTACTTCGGGACTACCCACAGATACGCAGTATTTT. Protein product: CASSSTSGLPTDTQYF.

This clone was detected only once. This chain connects TRBV9 to TRBJ2-7; 7 nucleotides line up with TRBD2. Germline CDR1 reads SGDLS; CDR2 reads YYNGEE. V was clipped by 4 bases and J by 2 bases; unmatched bases: 6. CDR3 length: 14 amino acids. The CDR3 DNA reads as TGTGCCAGCAGCCAGGGACTACTCCCCTACGAGCAGTACTTC. It encodes CASSQGLLPYEQYF.

This clone has only a few counts. The chain carries TRBV11-2 and TRBJ2-2, with 9 bases identical to TRBD1. This CDR3 is 17 amino acids long. The J segment lost 1 base and the V segment lost 0 bases, leaving 3 bases of the junction unmatched. Germline-derived CDR1 and CDR2 are SGHAT and FQNNGV. The CDR3 loop reads CASSLDRTGENTGELFF. Written as DNA, the CDR3 is TGTGCCAGCAGCTTAGATCGGACAGGGGAGAACACCGGGGAGCTGTTTTTT. The complete variable domain, with remaining parts taken from reference TRBV11-2 and TRBJ2-2, reads EAGVAQSPRYKIIEKRQSVAFWCNPISGHATLYWYQQILGQGPKLLIQFQNNGVVDDSQLPKDRFSAERLKGVDSTLKIQPAKLEDSAVYLCASSLDRTGENTGELFFGEGSRLTVL.

The chain is built from TRBV7-9 and TRBJ2-1; D possibly corresponds to TRBD2 (5 bases). Deletions cut 3 bases from V and 6 bases from J, with 18 bases between. Germline V gene lookup returns CDR1 SEHNR and CDR2 FQNEAQ (reference sequence). The CDR3 is made up of 16 amino acids. The CDR3 DNA follows: TGTGCCAGCAGCTTCCGATACGGGGAACCAGGCAATGAGCAGTTCTTC. Protein product: CASSFRYGEPGNEQFF.

V usage is TRBV5-4 and J usage is TRBJ2-3; TRBD2 matches at 11 bases. The length of the CDR3 is 16 residues. Per germline, CDR1 SGHNT and CDR2 YYREEE (reference sequence). Germline trimming cut 1 base from V and 7 bases from J; bases unmatched to any gene: 8. CDR3: CASSLYLAGGGYTQYF. CDR3 nucleotide sequence: TGTGCCAGCAGCTTGTACCTAGCGGGGGGCGGGTATACGCAGTATTTT.

The V and J genes are TRBV9 and TRBJ2-7; 10 bases are shared with TRBD1. V shed 3 bases and J 3 bases; nucleotides not matched to a gene: 12. This CDR3 is 17 amino acids long. Germline V gives CDR1 SGDLS, CDR2 YYNGEE. The CDR3 here is CASSERGTGDFFYEQYF. CDR3 sequence (DNA): TGTGCCAGCAGCGAGAGGGGGACAGGGGACTTCTTCTACGAGCAGTACTTC.

V is TRBV27 and J is TRBJ2-1; 11 bases agree with TRBD2. Germline V gene data show CDR1 as MNHEY and CDR2 as SMNVEV (reference sequence). The J segment lost 10 bases and the V segment lost 6 bases, leaving 11 bases of the junction unmatched. The CDR3 is 15 residues long. CDR3 nucleotide sequence: TGTGCCAGCAGGGGGACTAGCGGAGCAGGGGGGGAGCAGTTCTTC. Its protein product is CASRGTSGAGGEQFF.

This clone has a single count. The rearrangement uses TRBV5-1 and TRBJ2-2; TRBD2 agrees at 7 bases. The V gene end was trimmed by 1 base and the J gene end by 2 bases; junction bases not matched to a gene: 2. The CDR3 totals 15 residues. Germline loops: CDR1 SGHRS, CDR2 YFSETQ. CDR3 in amino acids: CASSLSSGNTGELFF. The CDR3 DNA is TGCGCCAGCAGCTTGTCTAGCGGTAACACCGGGGAGCTGTTTTTT.

This sequence joins TRBV9 and TRBJ1-6; 8 bases map to TRBD1. The CDR3 has 17 amino acids. The ends lost 1 base at V and 10 bases at J; junction bases unmatched: 13. The germline gives CDR1 SGDLS, CDR2 YYNGEE. The CDR3 DNA sequence: TGTGCCAGCAGCGTACTCCCGGGTGGGACAGGAGACTCACCCCTCCACTTT. Translation gives CASSVLPGGTGDSPLHF.